The 16 T cell receptor beta chains in this list originate from one sample, sequenced in a study of Graves' ophthalmopathy and Graves' hyperthyroidism. Amplification of TCR beta CDR3 regions used RNA transcripts. Amplification began with first-round RT-PCR using HTBI primers, then second-round multiplex PCR was performed. Via MiXCR, TCRdb re-called the multiplex PCR reads, giving one row per CDR3 protein. This table holds approximately 1.2 million distinct CDR3 sequences, about two fifths found once. Input material: peripheral blood or thyroid tissue (not recorded which). These receptors came from an adult man with Graves' hyperthyroidism.

The chain joins TRBV29-1 to TRBJ1-3; TRBD1 agrees at 7 bases. This CDR3 comprises 12 residues. V lost 6 bases, J lost 7 bases, and 6 bases stayed unmatched. CDR1 is SQVTM, CDR2 ANQGSEA, per germline. The DNA for the CDR3 is TGCAGCGTCGGGGGACAGAGGAACACCATATATTTT. This translates into CSVGGQRNTIYF.

This chain uses TRBV20-1 with TRBJ1-4; the D gene is possibly TRBD1 (5 bases). Germline CDR1 DFQATT, CDR2 SNEGSKA (reference sequence). V gave up 0 bases and J gave up 8 bases, with 16 bases separating them. The CDR3 has 15 amino acids. The CDR3 is CSARDVSGFGEKLFF. The CDR3 DNA is TGCAGTGCTAGAGATGTGTCAGGGTTTGGGGAAAAACTGTTTTTT.

In regard to this clonotype: Possible read error: a much larger clone is one base away. This CDR3 reads CASSIGGGGKYGYTF. The CDR3 DNA is TGTGCCAGCTCGATTGGTGGCGGAGGGAAATATGGCTACACCTTC. The gene calls are TRBV11-1 and TRBJ1-2; D gene unclear. The germline V gene encodes CDR1 SGHAT and CDR2 FQDESV (reference sequence). V was clipped by 8 bases and J by 5 bases, with 21 bases between them. CDR3 length: 15 residues.

This clonotype was seen once. This chain connects TRBV12-3 or TRBV12-4 to TRBJ1-5; perhaps TRBD1 as D (5 bases). The CDR3 runs 14 residues. The V and J ends lost 5 bases and 9 bases respectively, with 17 bases between them. Written as DNA, the CDR3 is TGTGCCAGCAGTCAGGGACGGGACGGGGGGCCCCAGCATTTT. The encoded protein is CASSQGRDGGPQHF.

The genes are TRBV14 and TRBJ2-5, with D possibly being TRBD2 (5 bases). V lost 2 bases and J 0 bases, leaving 16 bases between the germline ends. The germline gives CDR1 SGHDN, CDR2 FVKESK. The CDR3 runs to 17 residues. The CDR3 DNA is TGTGCCAGCAGCCAAAGATGGGCGGGCATACACCAAGAGACCCAGTACTTC. It encodes CASSQRWAGIHQETQYF.

About this clonotype: An end of the junction does not agree with germline; a read error may underlie this. This chain joins TRBV10-3 and TRBJ1-1, with TRBD1 matching 7 bases. This CDR3 region has 15 residues. Germline V gives CDR1 ENHRY, CDR2 SYGVKD. The DNA of the CDR3 is TGTGCCAGCAGTGCCACCCGACAGGGCCCCACTGAAGCTTTCTTT. Translating gives CASSATRQGPTEAFF.

This clonotype came up a few times. One end of the junction fails to match germline, which may point to a read error. The J gene is TRBJ2-7, the V gene TRBV10-3; D remains unclear. The CDR3 has 14 residues. The germline gives CDR1 ENHRY, CDR2 SYGVKD. CDR3: CASSVPGSSYEQYF. The CDR3 region has the DNA TGTGCCAGCAGTGTTCCAGGAAGCTCCTACGAGCAGTACTTC.

The chain employs TRBV4-1 and TRBJ2-5; D is ambiguous. The germline V gene encodes CDR1 MGHRA and CDR2 YSYEKL. This CDR3 comprises 15 residues. The V gene lost 1 base and the J gene lost 3 bases, with 12 bases spanning the gap. Here the CDR3 reads CASSQVGLDEETQYF. CDR3 DNA sequence: TGCGCCAGCAGCCAAGTAGGCCTGGACGAAGAGACCCAGTACTTC.

V usage is TRBV29-1 and J usage is TRBJ1-3; D uncertain. CDR3 length: 14 residues. CDR1 SQVTM and CDR2 ANQGSEA come from the germline V gene. Between the trimmed V and J ends, which lost 4 bases and 3 bases, there was a span of 13 bases. Here the CDR3 reads CSVARVNYGNTIYF. The CDR3 region has the DNA TGCAGCGTTGCCCGGGTGAACTATGGAAACACCATATATTTT.

The chain has TRBV12-3 or TRBV12-4 and TRBJ2-5; a weak D match, TRBD1 (6 bases). CDR3 length equals 13 residues. Deletions cut 7 bases from V and 5 bases from J, with 14 bases between. The CDR3 nucleotides are TGTGCCAGCAAAGGGGGTCTGTGGGAGACCCAGTACTTC. It codes for CASKGGLWETQYF.

This clonotype was seen a handful of times. This rearrangement joins TRBV10-2 to TRBJ1-6; D is undetermined. This CDR3 contains 12 residues. Germline assignment: CDR1 WSHSY and CDR2 SAAADI. With 4 bases removed from V and 10 bases from J, the gap between germline ends came to 8 bases. Written as DNA, the CDR3 is TGCGCCAGCAGTGCCGGACTATCACCCCTCCACTTT. This encodes CASSAGLSPLHF.

The sample holds a few counts of this clonotype. The rearrangement joins TRBV14 to TRBJ2-6, with D tentatively TRBD1 or TRBD2 (5 bases each). This CDR3 has 19 residues. V gave up 3 bases and J gave up 0 bases, with 18 bases separating them. The V gene's germline CDR1 is SGHDN and CDR2 FVKESK. The CDR3 sequence: CASSHIPGRRSSGANVLTF. In DNA, the CDR3 is TGTGCCAGCAGCCATATTCCGGGACGCAGGTCCTCTGGGGCCAACGTCCTGACTTTC.

The chain uses TRBV20-1 and TRBJ1-3; D is unresolved. The germline CDR1 and CDR2 sequences are DFQATT and SNEGSKA (reference sequence). The CDR3 consists of 12 residues. The CDR3 region is CSASGSGNTIYF. For the CDR3, the DNA is TGCAGCGCTTCCGGGTCTGGAAACACCATATATTTT.

The chain is built from TRBV19 and TRBJ2-3; 11 bases are shared with TRBD1. The ends lost 5 bases at V and 7 bases at J; junction bases unmatched: 5. Germline-derived CDR1 and CDR2 are LNHDA and SQIVND (reference sequence). There are 14 residues in the CDR3. CDR3 nucleotide sequence: TGTGCCAGTAGTCCAGGACAGGGGGCACATACGCAGTATTTT. Translated: CASSPGQGAHTQYF.

This clonotype was observed many times. The rearrangement links TRBV20-1 to TRBJ2-7; the D gene is possibly TRBD2 (6 bases). The length of the CDR3 is 14 residues. V was pared by 4 bases and J by 0 bases, with 13 bases between. CDR1 and CDR2 from the germline V gene are DFQATT and SNEGSKA (reference sequence). CDR3 amino acids: CSATTLGSSYEQYF. The CDR3 nucleotides read TGCAGTGCTACAACACTCGGGAGCTCCTACGAGCAGTACTTC.

In this sample, this clonotype turned up a few times. The chain couples TRBV20-1 to TRBJ2-2, with 8 positions matching TRBD2. J lost 3 bases, V lost 0 bases, and 6 bases had no gene match. CDR1 DFQATT and CDR2 SNEGSKA come from the germline V gene (reference sequence). This CDR3 spans 16 amino acids. CDR3 protein: CSARDLGRAHTGELFF. In nucleotides, the CDR3 is TGCAGTGCTAGAGATCTCGGGAGGGCCCACACCGGGGAGCTGTTTTTT.